What follows describes a single T cell receptor (beta chain). This sample is part of a study of T cells in localized non-small cell lung cancer. Measured with immunoSEQ multiplex PCR; TCRdb has only the in-frame clones, and not every one. The table lists more than 10,000 clones, over 25% of them singletons. The sample in question was lung tumor tissue, obtained before any cancer treatment. The receptor's source is a female donor older than 55 with stage I lung adenocarcinoma.

CDR3 nucleotides: TGTGCCAGCAGTGACCTCCGTGGGCAGAAAGAGACCCAGTACTTC. Translated: CASSDLRGQKETQYF. The chain recombines TRBV25-1 with TRBJ2-5; no clear D gene. CDR1 and CDR2 from the germline V gene are MGHDK and SYGVNS. The ends were cut back, 3 bases at V and 3 bases at J, with 14 bases in the middle. This CDR3 has 15 residues.